This is a list of T cell receptor beta chains from one sample in a study of breast tumors, draining lymph nodes, adjacent tissues. TCRdb fed the multiplex PCR reads into MiXCR, producing one record per CDR3 protein. This sample has fewer than 200,000 distinct CDR3 sequences, with 30% to 40% found just once. Sequencing input: axillary lymph node tissue. These receptors were taken from a female donor with breast cancer. Some clones in this sample may be carry-over from other donors' samples. CDR3s include the opening cysteine and the closing phenylalanine or tryptophan. Fields, in order: CDR3 DNA, CDR3 protein, J gene, D gene, clone size, V gene. A D gene is named only where the DNA matches it firmly. Expanded clones are given a class, and other clones once, few, many or no size at all.

cdr3_nt: TGTGCCACCAGTGTAGACGGGACGGCTAATGAGCAGTTCTTC
cdr3_aa: CATSVDGTANEQFF
j_call: TRBJ2-1
d_call: NA
clone_size: many
v_call: TRBV24-1

cdr3_nt: TGCAGTGCTAGAGATCAAGGACTAGCGACCCATGAGCAGTTCTTC
cdr3_aa: CSARDQGLATHEQFF
j_call: TRBJ2-1
d_call: TRBD2
clone_size: many
v_call: TRBV20-1

cdr3_nt: TGCGCCACTGACGGGAGCTCCTACAATGAGCAGTTCTTC
cdr3_aa: CATDGSSYNEQFF
j_call: TRBJ2-1
d_call: NA
clone_size: NA
v_call: TRBV10-1

cdr3_nt: TGCAGTGCTAGTCTTGACAGGACGACCGAGACCCAGTACTTC
cdr3_aa: CSASLDRTTETQYF
j_call: TRBJ2-5
d_call: NA
clone_size: many
v_call: TRBV20-1

cdr3_nt: TGTGCCAGCAGTTCCGGACCCTTGTACGAGCAGTACTTC
cdr3_aa: CASSSGPLYEQYF
j_call: TRBJ2-7
d_call: NA
clone_size: many
v_call: TRBV27

cdr3_nt: TGTGCCAGCAGCCAAGATATTCGGCACACCGGGGAGCTGTTTTTT
cdr3_aa: CASSQDIRHTGELFF
j_call: TRBJ2-2
d_call: NA
clone_size: many
v_call: TRBV14

cdr3_nt: TGCAGTGCTAGCAACAGGGGGAAACACACAGATACGCAGTATTTT
cdr3_aa: CSASNRGKHTDTQYF
j_call: TRBJ2-3
d_call: TRBD1
clone_size: NA
v_call: TRBV20-1

cdr3_nt: TGCGCCAGCAGCTTGGACAGGAGAGGGGAGACCCAGTACTTC
cdr3_aa: CASSLDRRGETQYF
j_call: TRBJ2-5
d_call: NA
clone_size: many
v_call: TRBV5-1

cdr3_nt: TGTGCCACCAGCAGCCCGGGACTAGCGGGGTTCACAGATACGCAGTATTTT
cdr3_aa: CATSSPGLAGFTDTQYF
j_call: TRBJ2-3
d_call: TRBD2
clone_size: NA
v_call: TRBV15

cdr3_nt: TGCGCCAGCAGACAGAGACACCCTTACGAGCAGTACTTC
cdr3_aa: CASRQRHPYEQYF
j_call: TRBJ2-7
d_call: NA
clone_size: NA
v_call: TRBV5-1

cdr3_nt: TGTGCCAGCTCGGCGCGGGTGGGGAATGAGCAGTTCTTC
cdr3_aa: CASSARVGNEQFF
j_call: TRBJ2-1
d_call: NA
clone_size: many
v_call: TRBV12-3/TRBV12-4

cdr3_nt: TGTGCCACCAGCAGAGTTAGAAGCGGGGGCTACAATGAGCAGTTCTTC
cdr3_aa: CATSRVRSGGYNEQFF
j_call: TRBJ2-1
d_call: TRBD2
clone_size: NA
v_call: TRBV15

cdr3_nt: TGTGCCGGCAGCACAAGCGGGAGTCCAAATGAGCAGTTCTTC
cdr3_aa: CAGSTSGSPNEQFF
j_call: TRBJ2-1
d_call: TRBD2
clone_size: NA
v_call: TRBV7-3

cdr3_nt: TGCGCCAGCAGCCAAGACCCCGGGACAAACTACGAGCAGTACTTC
cdr3_aa: CASSQDPGTNYEQYF
j_call: TRBJ2-7
d_call: NA
clone_size: many
v_call: TRBV4-1

cdr3_nt: TGTGCCAGCAAGCTAGCGGGCCCGACCTACGAGCAGTACTTC
cdr3_aa: CASKLAGPTYEQYF
j_call: TRBJ2-7
d_call: TRBD2
clone_size: many
v_call: TRBV12-3/TRBV12-4

cdr3_nt: TGTGCCAGCAGTCCCTCCGTAGATACGCAGTATTTT
cdr3_aa: CASSPSVDTQYF
j_call: TRBJ2-3
d_call: NA
clone_size: many
v_call: TRBV27

cdr3_nt: TGTGCCAGCAGCCAGTTGCCTGGGGCCAACGTCCTGACTTTC
cdr3_aa: CASSQLPGANVLTF
j_call: TRBJ2-6
d_call: NA
clone_size: NA
v_call: TRBV5-6

cdr3_nt: TGCGCCAGCAGCCAAGCAGCGACCACCTACGAGCAGTACTTC
cdr3_aa: CASSQAATTYEQYF
j_call: TRBJ2-7
d_call: NA
clone_size: many
v_call: TRBV4-3

cdr3_nt: TGTGCCAGCAGCAGACTAGCGGGAGGCAGGAATGAGCAGTTCTTC
cdr3_aa: CASSRLAGGRNEQFF
j_call: TRBJ2-1
d_call: TRBD2
clone_size: many
v_call: TRBV14

cdr3_nt: TGTGCCAGCAGCCAAGAACGTTTCAGGGAGGCTGAAGCTTTCTTT
cdr3_aa: CASSQERFREAEAFF
j_call: TRBJ1-1
d_call: NA
clone_size: NA
v_call: TRBV4-2

cdr3_nt: TGTGCCAGCTCGCCCCCGGACAGGGAGGCCGGGGAGCTGTCTTTT
cdr3_aa: CASSPPDREAGELSF
j_call: TRBJ2-2
d_call: TRBD1
clone_size: NA
v_call: TRBV12-3/TRBV12-4

cdr3_nt: TGTGCCAGCAGCTTAGTTTCGGGGGGCGAATATGGAGCTTTC
cdr3_aa: CASSLVSGGEYGAF
j_call: TRBJ2-6
d_call: NA
clone_size: NA
v_call: TRBV11-1

cdr3_nt: TGTGCCACCAGTGACCCTGGGACTAGCGGGGGGAATTGGCAAGAGACCCAGTACTTC
cdr3_aa: CATSDPGTSGGNWQETQYF
j_call: TRBJ2-5
d_call: TRBD2
clone_size: many
v_call: TRBV24-1

cdr3_nt: TGTGCCAGCAGGAAGGGTACTAGCAGCTTCTACGAGCAGTACTTC
cdr3_aa: CASRKGTSSFYEQYF
j_call: TRBJ2-7
d_call: NA
clone_size: many
v_call: TRBV6-5

cdr3_nt: TGTGCCACCAGCAGCTTAGGACTGGGCATGAACGAGCAGTACTTC
cdr3_aa: CATSSLGLGMNEQYF
j_call: TRBJ2-7
d_call: NA
clone_size: NA
v_call: TRBV15

cdr3_nt: TGTGCCAGCAGCCCCACGGTGGGGAGAGGTCCTGGAAACACCATATATTTT
cdr3_aa: CASSPTVGRGPGNTIYF
j_call: TRBJ1-3
d_call: NA
clone_size: many
v_call: TRBV7-2

cdr3_nt: TGTGCCACCAGCAGAGTTAGCGGGGGCGGCGAGCAGTACTTC
cdr3_aa: CATSRVSGGGEQYF
j_call: TRBJ2-7
d_call: TRBD2
clone_size: many
v_call: TRBV15

cdr3_nt: TGTGCCAGCAGACCACGACAGGGGGGGGGGACTAGGGCCGGGGAGCTGTTTTTT
cdr3_aa: CASRPRQGGGTRAGELFF
j_call: TRBJ2-2
d_call: NA
clone_size: NA
v_call: TRBV12-3/TRBV12-4

cdr3_nt: TGTGCCAGCAGTGAAGCGCGCCGCTACAATGAGCAGTTCTTC
cdr3_aa: CASSEARRYNEQFF
j_call: TRBJ2-1
d_call: NA
clone_size: many
v_call: TRBV2

cdr3_nt: TGCAGTGCCCACCTGGGGGGGGAAGAGACCCAGTACTTC
cdr3_aa: CSAHLGGEETQYF
j_call: TRBJ2-5
d_call: TRBD2
clone_size: many
v_call: TRBV20-1

cdr3_nt: TGTGCCAGCAGGGGCGTGGGGGAGCAGTACTTC
cdr3_aa: CASRGVGEQYF
j_call: TRBJ2-7
d_call: NA
clone_size: many
v_call: TRBV28

cdr3_nt: TGCAGTGCTAGAGGTGGAGGTAGCAATCAGCCCCAGCATTTT
cdr3_aa: CSARGGGSNQPQHF
j_call: TRBJ1-5
d_call: NA
clone_size: NA
v_call: TRBV20-1

cdr3_nt: TGTGCCAGCGCGGGACTAGCGGAGCCGAGCTCCTACAATGAGCAGTTCTTC
cdr3_aa: CASAGLAEPSSYNEQFF
j_call: TRBJ2-1
d_call: TRBD2
clone_size: many
v_call: TRBV19

cdr3_nt: TGTGCCAGCAGCTACAGTCCCGGGACTAGCGGGAGAGGGGAGACCCAGTACTTC
cdr3_aa: CASSYSPGTSGRGETQYF
j_call: TRBJ2-5
d_call: TRBD2
clone_size: many
v_call: TRBV4-2

cdr3_nt: TGTGCCAGCCAGAACACTGAAGCTTTCTTT
cdr3_aa: CASQNTEAFF
j_call: TRBJ1-1
d_call: NA
clone_size: few
v_call: TRBV6-1

cdr3_nt: TGTGCCACCGGGAACTACGAGGGGTACCAAGAGACCCAGTACTTC
cdr3_aa: CATGNYEGYQETQYF
j_call: TRBJ2-5
d_call: NA
clone_size: many
v_call: TRBV24-1

cdr3_nt: TGTGCTAGCAGCTTCTGGCGAATGCCTAATCAGCCCCAGCATTTT
cdr3_aa: CASSFWRMPNQPQHF
j_call: TRBJ1-5
d_call: NA
clone_size: many
v_call: TRBV7-7

cdr3_nt: TGTGCCAGCAGACCAGGACTCCACACAGATACGCAGTATTTT
cdr3_aa: CASRPGLHTDTQYF
j_call: TRBJ2-3
d_call: NA
clone_size: NA
v_call: TRBV2

cdr3_nt: TGTGCCAGCAGTTTAGGGGGCAGTAGACCTGGGGGTTATGGCTACACCTTC
cdr3_aa: CASSLGGSRPGGYGYTF
j_call: TRBJ1-2
d_call: NA
clone_size: many
v_call: TRBV28

cdr3_nt: TGCGCCAGCAGCTTGGCCCCCAGGGCGGATGGCTACACCTTC
cdr3_aa: CASSLAPRADGYTF
j_call: TRBJ1-2
d_call: NA
clone_size: many
v_call: TRBV5-1

cdr3_nt: TGTGCCAGCAGCTTTCTGACAGGGGGTTACGAGCAGTACTTC
cdr3_aa: CASSFLTGGYEQYF
j_call: TRBJ2-7
d_call: TRBD1
clone_size: many
v_call: TRBV7-8

cdr3_nt: TGTGCCAGCAGCCGAGGACAGGGGTCCTACGAGCAGTACTTC
cdr3_aa: CASSRGQGSYEQYF
j_call: TRBJ2-7
d_call: TRBD1
clone_size: NA
v_call: TRBV14

cdr3_nt: TGCGCCAGCAGCTTGGGGACAGGGGGGAGAATGAACACTGAAGCTTTCTTT
cdr3_aa: CASSLGTGGRMNTEAFF
j_call: TRBJ1-1
d_call: TRBD1
clone_size: NA
v_call: TRBV5-1

cdr3_nt: TGTGCCAGCAGCATGGGACTAGCGTTCAATGAGCAGTTCTTC
cdr3_aa: CASSMGLAFNEQFF
j_call: TRBJ2-1
d_call: TRBD2
clone_size: many
v_call: TRBV7-2

cdr3_nt: TGTGCCAGCAAATTTAGCAATCAGCCCCAGCATTTT
cdr3_aa: CASKFSNQPQHF
j_call: TRBJ1-5
d_call: NA
clone_size: many
v_call: TRBV12-3/TRBV12-4

cdr3_nt: TGTGCCAGCAGCCCCGGGGGGTACGAAGAAAAACTGTTTTTT
cdr3_aa: CASSPGGYEEKLFF
j_call: TRBJ1-4
d_call: NA
clone_size: many
v_call: TRBV9

cdr3_nt: TGTGCCAGCGACATGGGAGGAAACACCATATATTTT
cdr3_aa: CASDMGGNTIYF
j_call: TRBJ1-3
d_call: NA
clone_size: NA
v_call: TRBV13

cdr3_nt: TGCGCCAGCAGACCCCTAGGGCAAAACACCATATATTTT
cdr3_aa: CASRPLGQNTIYF
j_call: TRBJ1-3
d_call: NA
clone_size: NA
v_call: TRBV4-1

cdr3_nt: TGTGCCTGGAGTGTGGCAGGGTCTGGCGGGGGTCTCGCCTACGAGCAGTACTTC
cdr3_aa: CAWSVAGSGGGLAYEQYF
j_call: TRBJ2-7
d_call: TRBD2
clone_size: many
v_call: TRBV30

cdr3_nt: TGTGCCAGCAGTGGTCCCGAGGAGTATGGCTACACCTTC
cdr3_aa: CASSGPEEYGYTF
j_call: TRBJ1-2
d_call: NA
clone_size: many
v_call: TRBV12-3/TRBV12-4

cdr3_nt: TGCGCCAGCAGGCTCGTCGCGAGCCCGAACACTGAAGCTTTCTTT
cdr3_aa: CASRLVASPNTEAFF
j_call: TRBJ1-1
d_call: NA
clone_size: NA
v_call: TRBV5-1

cdr3_nt: TGTGCCAGCAGCTCTACAGGTGTAGGAGAGACCCAGTACTTC
cdr3_aa: CASSSTGVGETQYF
j_call: TRBJ2-5
d_call: NA
clone_size: many
v_call: TRBV5-6